This TCR beta chain was obtained from a study of T-cell reconstitution after alpha-beta-depleted transplantation in children. Unique molecular identifiers were incorporated into the prepared TCRbeta library. Each CDR3 protein is one row after TCRdb ran MiXCR on the PCR reads. In the table there are about 690,000 distinct CDR3 sequences, around a sixth of which are singletons. This TCR came from a human donor who donated a stem cell graft to a child with acute myeloid leukemia. Specimen: PBMCs from the stem cell graft donor, collected from the stem cell graft.

CDR3 bases: TGCAGTGCTAGGCGGGATACGCCATTCGATGGCTACACCTTC. Translating gives CSARRDTPFDGYTF. This chain uses TRBV20-1 with TRBJ1-2, with D unclear. Trimming took off 3 bases at V and 6 bases at J, with 17 bases between the two ends. The CDR3 extends over 14 amino acids. Germline V CDR1 and CDR2: DFQATT, SNEGSKA (reference sequence).